These 2 T cell receptor beta chains were sequenced from one sample in a study of T cell changes during pregnancy in multiple sclerosis. TCRdb's copy holds only in-frame clones and misses some; the assay was immunoSEQ multiplex PCR. The sample lists tens of thousands of clones; roughly 91% were seen once. Sequenced here: peripheral blood, sampled in the third trimester of pregnancy. The receptors come from a female donor in good health, enrolled as a control in a pregnancy study.

The CDR3 reads CASSLGLARYQETQYF. The CDR3 coding sequence is TGTGCCAGCAGCTTAGGGTTGGCGAGGTACCAAGAGACCCAGTACTTC. The chain couples TRBV7-9 to TRBJ2-5; D gene ambiguous. Germline-derived CDR1 and CDR2 are SEHNR and FQNEAQ (reference sequence). Trimming left V 1 base short and J 0 bases short, with 12 bases between. The length of the CDR3 is 16 residues.

This clone was counted only a few times. The gene calls are TRBV5-4 and TRBJ1-1; the D is unclear. V was clipped by 1 base and J by 3 bases, with 13 bases between them. The germline V gene has CDR1 SGHNT and CDR2 YYREEE (reference sequence). The CDR3 is made up of 15 amino acids. The CDR3 DNA reads as TGTGCCAGCAGCTTGAGCCGGGGAAGGGACACTGAAGCTTTCTTT. Its translation is CASSLSRGRDTEAFF.